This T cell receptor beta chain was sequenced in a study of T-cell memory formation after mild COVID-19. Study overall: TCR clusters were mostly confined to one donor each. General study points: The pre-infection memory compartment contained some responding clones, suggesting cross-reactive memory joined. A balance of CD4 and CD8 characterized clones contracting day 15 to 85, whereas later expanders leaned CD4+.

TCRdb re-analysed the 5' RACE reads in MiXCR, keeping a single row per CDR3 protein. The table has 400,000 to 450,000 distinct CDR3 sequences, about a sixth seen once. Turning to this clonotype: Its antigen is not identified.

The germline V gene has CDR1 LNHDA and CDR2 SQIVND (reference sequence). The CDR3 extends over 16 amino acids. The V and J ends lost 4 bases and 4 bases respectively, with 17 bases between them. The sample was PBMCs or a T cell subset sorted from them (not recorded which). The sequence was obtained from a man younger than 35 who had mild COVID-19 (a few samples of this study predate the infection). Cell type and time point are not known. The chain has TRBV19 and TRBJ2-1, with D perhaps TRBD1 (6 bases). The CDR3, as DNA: TGTGCCAGTAGTACCCCGGGCAGGGGTTATTACAATGAGCAGTTCTTC. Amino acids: CASSTPGRGYYNEQFF.